The 5 T cell receptor beta chains below were found in one sample sequenced in a study of molecular identifiers for immune sequencing clone quantification (dated by TCRdb to the late 2010s). The library was produced with PCR. Sequencing was carried out with a NextSeq 500. TCRdb took the public reads, trimmed them with fastp at Q25, ran MiXCR for clone calling and kept in-frame beta chains. Rows with one shared CDR3 protein collapse into an entry with the most common genes and DNA. The sample includes nearly 650,000 distinct CDR3 sequences, with less than 30% observed a single time. In total, the top ten clones hold 0.78% of the sample. Sequences were obtained from naive CD8+ T cells from blood, with Jurkat cell RNA spiked in. The sample's cell subset or site, from its label and the paper: FACS-sorted CD8+CD4-CCR7+CD45RA+ naive T cells. The receptors derive from a human donor in good health. Some libraries in this study had Jurkat cell RNA spiked in.

This sequence joins TRBV12-3 or TRBV12-4 and TRBJ2-3; perhaps D is TRBD1 or TRBD2 (5 bases each). CDR3 length: 14 amino acids. With 11 bases removed from V and 1 base from J, the gap between germline ends came to 16 bases. The CDR3 coding sequence is TGTGCCGGCAATTTTGGGGGAGGCACAGATACGCAGTATTTT. Protein: CAGNFGGGTDTQYF.

The rearrangement joins TRBV12-5 to TRBJ1-5; 9 bases line up with TRBD1. This CDR3 has 17 amino acids. The germline V gene encodes CDR1 LGHNT and CDR2 FRNRAP. Germline trimming cut 0 bases from V and 3 bases from J; bases unmatched to any gene: 6. The CDR3 DNA follows: TGTGCTAGTGGTTTGGTACGGGACAGGGACATCAATCAGCCCCAGCATTTT. It codes for CASGLVRDRDINQPQHF.

This clonotype was recorded many times. The rearrangement uses TRBV4-1 and TRBJ1-5, with D unresolved. Trimming took 3 bases from V and 7 from J, leaving 10 bases between them. The CDR3 runs 13 residues. Germline V lookup: CDR1 MGHRA, CDR2 YSYEKL. The CDR3 coding sequence is TGCGCCAGCAGCCATCCAGCCGCCCAGCCCCAGCATTTT. It translates to CASSHPAAQPQHF.

This clonotype was detected a few times. The J gene is TRBJ2-3, the V gene TRBV11-2; 8 nucleotides line up with TRBD1. CDR1 is SGHAT, CDR2 FQNNGV, per germline. Trimming at V came to 3 bases and at J to 4 bases, leaving 6 bases not matched to a gene. The CDR3 spans 15 residues. This chain's CDR3 is CASSFGQGMADTQYF. CDR3 sequence (DNA): TGTGCCAGCAGCTTTGGACAGGGAATGGCAGATACGCAGTATTTT.

About this clonotype itself: A read error may be the cause here, since a much bigger clone is one base away. The CDR3 end shows no conserved phenylalanine or tryptophan, and so a read error is likely. The V call is TRBV7-2, the J call TRBJ2-7; D gene unclear. Between the trimmed V and J ends, which lost 2 bases and 3 bases, there was a span of 8 bases. The length of the CDR3 is 13 residues. Per germline, CDR1 SGHTA and CDR2 FQGNSA. The CDR3, as DNA: TGTGCCAGCAGCTTATTCTCCGGCTACGAGCAGTACCTC. Its translation is CASSLFSGYEQYL.